This T cell receptor beta chain was captured in a study of beta chain features in type 1 diabetes. Study summary: Patient and healthy donor groups were alike in age, gender and cell yields.

The germline V and J ends were trimmed by 0 bases and 0 bases, with 6 bases remaining between them. From germline, CDR1 is LNHNV and CDR2 YYDKDF (reference sequence). The CDR3 is 15 amino acids. The study's findings and limits: Compared with healthy donors, patients appeared to share more similar naive, central memory and regulatory TCRB repertoires. Diminished insertions and augmented deletions at VDJ junctions characterized type 1 diabetes patients.

Expressed TCRB transcripts were sequenced because the entire RNA isolate underwent reverse transcription. Some clones are missing from TCRdb's copy, which holds only in-frame ones; the method was immunoSEQ multiplex PCR. The sample contains 300,000 to 350,000 clones, around 13% of which appear only once. As for this clone: Its specificity is unknown.

The source is a man younger than 40 in good health. The chain carries TRBV15 and TRBJ1-3; D is unclear. The material sequenced was central memory CD4+ T cells from blood. In DNA, the CDR3 is TGTGCCACCAGCAGAGATATTAACTCTGGAAACACCATATATTTT. This translates into CATSRDINSGNTIYF.